This TCR beta chain appears in the sequencing data of a study of regulatory T cells in long-lasting Graves disease. The study, taken as a whole, reports: Favoring TRBV28, TRBJ1-2 and TRBJ2-5 was a feature seen in persistent disease.

The authors built TCR beta libraries using iRepertoire HTBI primers and Arm-PCR of CDR3 regions. MiXCR, run by TCRdb on the multiplex PCR reads, gives a single entry per CDR3 protein. The table has about 470,000 distinct CDR3 sequences, roughly 21% seen once; the top ten hold roughly 7%. This clonotype was seen at least ten times. What it binds is not known. The time point: persistent/refractory GD, antithyroid drugs over 5 years with positive TRAb. RNA extracted from PBMCs served as the sequencing template. Those enrolled as patients came out of an endocrinology department in Xi'an, China. V was clipped by 5 bases and J by 4 bases, with 17 bases between them. The germline gives CDR1 SGHAT, CDR2 FQDESV (reference sequence). This CDR3 has 16 amino acids.

The V and J genes are TRBV11-1 and TRBJ2-2, with D possibly matching TRBD1 (7 bases). The receptor's source is a female donor with Graves disease. Here the sequenced sample was peripheral blood mononuclear cells (PBMCs), taken when the disease was refractory, from a patient treated with antithyroid drugs. CDR3 sequence (DNA): TGTGCCAGCAGCCCAAACTACAGGGGAGGCACCGGGGAGCTGTTTTTT. This translates into CASSPNYRGGTGELFF.